This record covers a single T cell receptor beta chain. The V gene lost 5 bases and the J gene lost 2 bases, with 21 bases spanning the gap. CDR1 is SGHAT and CDR2 is FQNNGV in the germline V gene. The CDR3 is 17 amino acids. The sample belongs to a study of human T cells and chemical hapten exposure. Background on the study: TCR yields per sample varied, mainly owing to small pooled library volume differences.

Individual cDNA molecules (in the library) carried attached unique molecular identifiers. From the 5' RACE reads, TCRdb called clonotypes with MiXCR, one entry per CDR3 protein. The sample records 110,000 or so distinct CDR3 sequences, 19% being singletons. The template was total RNA from unfractionated whole blood. The TCR sequence derives from a human donor in good health. The rearrangement links TRBV11-2 to TRBJ2-5; tentative D call: TRBD2 (6 bases). The CDR3 spells CASSTRVPGLHQETQYF. The CDR3 bases are TGTGCCAGCAGCACCCGAGTGCCGGGACTGCATCAAGAGACCCAGTACTTC.